The 32 T cell receptor beta chains given below trace back to one sample, sequenced in a study of T cells in localized non-small cell lung cancer. Assay used: immunoSEQ multiplex PCR; TCRdb lists only in-frame clones, some missing. There are tens of thousands of clones in the sample; around 90% occur only once, and about 16% lies in the top ten. The starting material was peripheral blood, obtained before any cancer treatment. These receptor sequences come from a man aged 35-69 years with stage I squamous cell lung carcinoma.

This clone is labeled medium-sized. This chain uses TRBV5-4 with TRBJ1-1, with a tentative D call TRBD1 (5 bases). V was cut by 4 bases and J by 2 bases, with 12 bases left in between. Germline loops: CDR1 SGHNT, CDR2 YYREEE (reference sequence). The CDR3 is 14 amino acids. The DNA of the CDR3 is TGTGCCAGCAGCGGTGGGACGGGAAACACTGAAGCTTTCTTT. Translation: CASSGGTGNTEAFF.

The chain recombines TRBV2 with TRBJ1-1; 8 bases agree with TRBD1. The J segment lost 0 bases and the V segment lost 6 bases, leaving 6 bases of the junction unmatched. Germline CDR1 SNHLY, CDR2 FYNNEI. This CDR3 is 15 amino acids long. This CDR3 reads CASSTRTGLNTEAFF. CDR3 in DNA: TGTGCCAGCAGCACCCGGACAGGGCTGAACACTGAAGCTTTCTTT.

The chain links TRBV2 to TRBJ1-4, with 8 bases lining up with TRBD1. This CDR3 region has 15 residues. Per the germline V gene, CDR1 is SNHLY and CDR2 is FYNNEI. With V trimmed by 2 bases and J by 8 bases, 7 bases remained unmatched. CDR3 DNA sequence: TGTGCCAGCAGTGAAATCGACAGGGGTTACGAAAAACTGTTTTTT. Protein product: CASSEIDRGYEKLFF.

This chain joins TRBV5-6 and TRBJ2-6; no definite D call. CDR3 size: 15 residues. Germline CDR1 and CDR2: SGHDT and YYEEEE. Trimming took off 4 bases at V and 7 bases at J, with 15 bases between the two ends. The CDR3 coding sequence is TGTGCCAGCAGCCCCGACAAGGCTGAAGCCAACGTCCTGACTTTC. It yields the protein CASSPDKAEANVLTF.

The V gene is TRBV6-5, the J gene TRBJ1-1; no definite D call. V lost 2 bases and J lost 1, with 5 bases in between. In germline, CDR1 is MNHEY, CDR2 SVGAGI. The CDR3 spans 13 residues. This CDR3 reads CASSYNGNTEAFF. The CDR3 nucleotides read TGTGCCAGCAGTTACAACGGGAACACTGAAGCTTTCTTT.

Only one count was recorded for this clone. The rearrangement uses TRBV19 and TRBJ2-7, with D maybe TRBD1 (6 bases). With 3 bases removed from V and 6 bases from J, the gap between germline ends came to 15 bases. Germline CDR1 is LNHDA and CDR2 is SQIVND (reference sequence). The length of the CDR3 is 14 residues. Written as DNA, the CDR3 is TGTGCCAGTAGTATGCGACAGGTCCCGGGCGAGCAGTACTTC. Translating gives CASSMRQVPGEQYF.

The chain couples TRBV19 to TRBJ1-2, with 7 bases matching TRBD1. The CDR3 runs to 17 residues. Germline V gene lookup returns CDR1 LNHDA and CDR2 SQIVND (reference sequence). With V trimmed by 5 bases and J by 4 bases, 16 bases remained unmatched. CDR3 region: CASSPGTALNHRYGYTF. In nucleotides, the CDR3 is TGTGCCAGTAGTCCAGGGACAGCCTTAAATCATCGCTATGGCTACACCTTC.

This sequence joins TRBV19 and TRBJ2-5, with D perhaps matching TRBD1 (6 bases). The V gene lost 3 bases and the J gene lost 0 bases, with 11 bases spanning the gap. The V gene's germline CDR1 is LNHDA and CDR2 SQIVND (reference sequence). The CDR3 is 15 residues long. The CDR3 loop is CASSIGQTYQETQYF. CDR3 bases: TGTGCCAGTAGTATCGGACAGACGTACCAAGAGACCCAGTACTTC.

The chain combines TRBV28 with TRBJ1-3; a weak D match, TRBD1 (6 bases). Germline values: CDR1 MDHEN, CDR2 SYDVKM. Trimming removed 3 bases from V and 3 bases from J, with 9 bases in between. The CDR3 runs 14 residues. The chain's CDR3 is CASSFSGVGNTIYF. For the CDR3, the DNA is TGTGCCAGCAGTTTTTCAGGGGTTGGAAACACCATATATTTT.

The V call is TRBV4-3, the J call TRBJ2-7; a possible D gene is TRBD2 (6 bases). This CDR3 is built from 12 residues. The germline V and J ends were trimmed by 5 bases and 7 bases, with 12 bases remaining between them. Germline V CDR1 and CDR2: LGHNA, YSLEER. CDR3 bases: TGCGCCAGCAGCTTTTTTGGGGGGGAGCAGTACTTC. Amino acids: CASSFFGGEQYF.

The genes are TRBV7-9 and TRBJ1-2; no clear D. The length of the CDR3 is 11 residues. Trimming left V 4 bases short and J 8 bases short, with 8 bases between. The germline V gene has CDR1 SEHNR and CDR2 FQNEAQ (reference sequence). The CDR3 loop is CASSSVGGYTF. The CDR3 bases are TGTGCCAGCAGCTCGGTGGGCGGCTACACCTTC.

This chain uses TRBV10-3 with TRBJ1-1; unclear D gene. The CDR3 contains 11 residues. V lost 8 bases, J lost 1 base, and 5 bases lay in between. The germline CDR1 and CDR2 sequences are ENHRY and SYGVKD. The DNA of the CDR3 is TGTGCCATCCGAGCGAACACTGAAGCTTTCTTT. Protein: CAIRANTEAFF.

The chain has TRBV7-9 and TRBJ1-2; maybe TRBD1 (6 bases). Germline V CDR1 and CDR2: SEHNR, FQNEAQ (reference sequence). The germline V and J ends were trimmed by 5 bases and 1 base, with 11 bases remaining between them. The length of the CDR3 is 14 residues. CDR3 DNA: TGTGCCAGCAGCCACAGGGAACATAACTATGGCTACACCTTC. Residues: CASSHREHNYGYTF.

J is TRBJ2-1 and V is TRBV19; TRBD2 aligns across 11 bases. The length of the CDR3 is 15 residues. Trimming took 5 bases from V and 5 from J; bases not matched to a gene: 5. The germline V gene has CDR1 LNHDA and CDR2 SQIVND (reference sequence). The CDR3 reads CASSDRTSGHNEQFF. The CDR3 coding sequence is TGTGCCAGTAGTGACCGGACTAGCGGGCACAATGAGCAGTTCTTC. Using reference TRBV19 and TRBJ2-1 for the parts outside the CDR3, the full variable domain is DGGITQSPKYLFRKEGQNVTLSCEQNLNHDAMYWYRQDPGQGLRLIYYSQIVNDFQKGDIAEGYSVSREKKESFPLTVTSAQKNPTAFYLCASSDRTSGHNEQFFGPGTRLTVL.

This rearrangement joins TRBV19 to TRBJ1-1; D ambiguous. Trimming left V 0 bases short and J 4 bases short, with 6 bases between. There are 13 residues in the CDR3. Germline V gives CDR1 LNHDA, CDR2 SQIVND (reference sequence). The CDR3 nucleotides are TGTGCCAGTAGTATAGAGAGAGCCACTGAAGCTTTCTTT. Amino acids: CASSIERATEAFF.

This clone was observed a handful of times. This sequence joins TRBV7-9 and TRBJ1-1; tentatively, D is TRBD1 (6 bases). From germline, CDR1 is SEHNR and CDR2 FQNEAQ (reference sequence). This CDR3 has 13 residues. The V end was cut by 3 bases, the J end by 4 bases, with 9 bases between. In DNA form, the CDR3 reads TGTGCCAGCAGCTTGTTACAGGGCACTGAAGCTTTCTTT. As protein: CASSLLQGTEAFF. The variable domain in full, with the rest retrieved from reference TRBV7-9 and TRBJ1-1, is DTGVSQNPRHKITKRGQNVTFRCDPISEHNRLYWYRQTLGQGPEFLTYFQNEAQLEKSRLLSDRFSAERPKGSFSTLEIQRTEQGDSAMYLCASSLLQGTEAFFGQGTRLTVV.

This clone was seen only a few times. The chain employs TRBV11-2 and TRBJ1-2, with D possibly TRBD1 on 5 matching bases. The length of the CDR3 is 12 residues. Germline loops: CDR1 SGHAT, CDR2 FQNNGV. V lost 4 bases to trimming and J lost 7 bases, with 10 bases between them. The CDR3 reads CASSSQGGGYTF. The CDR3 region has the DNA TGTGCCAGCAGCTCCCAGGGAGGTGGCTACACCTTC.

This clone has just one count. This CDR3 is CASSSGWGNTEAFF. The CDR3 region has the DNA TGCGCCAGCAGCTCAGGGTGGGGGAACACTGAAGCTTTCTTT. The gene calls are TRBV5-1 and TRBJ1-1; TRBD1 might be the D (5 bases). Trimming took off 3 bases at V and 1 base at J, with 10 bases between the two ends. The germline CDR1 and CDR2 sequences are SGHRS and YFSETQ. The CDR3 contains 14 residues.

The chain uses TRBV6-6 and TRBJ1-5; D may be TRBD1 (6 bases). Germline assignment: CDR1 MNHNY and CDR2 SVGAGI (reference sequence). This CDR3 contains 13 residues. V shed 6 bases and J shed 13 bases, with 19 bases lying between them. The DNA for the CDR3 is TGTGCCAGCAGATTGGGGGCCTCGGGGATACAGCATTTT. This gives the protein CASRLGASGIQHF.

The chain recombines TRBV28 with TRBJ1-5; D unresolved. Germline CDR1 MDHEN, CDR2 SYDVKM. The V end lost 2 bases, the J end lost 1 base, and 9 bases lay between the germline ends. This CDR3 region has 15 residues. CDR3 DNA: TGTGCCAGCAGTTTACAAGGGAAAAGCAATCAGCCCCAGCATTTT. This sequence encodes CASSLQGKSNQPQHF.

The chain employs TRBV18 and TRBJ1-2, with no clear D. Trimming pared 6 bases from V and 8 bases from J, leaving 10 bases between. This CDR3 is built from 11 residues. Germline-derived CDR1 and CDR2 are KGHSH and LQKENI. For the CDR3, the DNA is TGTGCCAGCTCTCAAGACTGGGGCTACACCTTC. The encoded protein is CASSQDWGYTF.

The chain joins TRBV10-3 to TRBJ1-1; 11 nucleotides match TRBD1. Germline CDR1 ENHRY, CDR2 SYGVKD. V lost 0 bases, J lost 4 bases, and 1 base stayed unmatched. The CDR3 contains 15 residues. CDR3 DNA: TGTGCCATCAGTGAGTCTGGACAGGGGGCCACTGAAGCTTTCTTT. Translation: CAISESGQGATEAFF.

The rearrangement links TRBV5-1 to TRBJ2-7; D may be TRBD1 or TRBD2 (5 bases each). The V gene lost 4 bases and the J gene lost 5 bases, with 16 bases spanning the gap. The CDR3 totals 14 residues. The germline V gene has CDR1 SGHRS and CDR2 YFSETQ. CDR3 amino acids: CASSRDGNWDEQYF. Written as DNA, the CDR3 is TGCGCCAGCAGCAGGGACGGTAACTGGGACGAGCAGTACTTC. The variable domain in full, completed from reference TRBV5-1 and TRBJ2-7, reads KAGVTQTPRYLIKTRGQQVTLSCSPISGHRSVSWYQQTPGQGLQFLFEYFSETQRNKGNFPGRFSGRQFSNSRSEMNVSTLELGDSALYLCASSRDGNWDEQYFGPGTRLTVT.

This sequence joins TRBV5-1 and TRBJ2-2, with 9 bases matching TRBD1. Per the germline V gene, CDR1 is SGHRS and CDR2 is YFSETQ. The CDR3 totals 15 residues. V lost 2 bases and J lost 4; bases outside the gene matches: 3. In DNA, the CDR3 is TGCGCCAGCAGCTTTGGGACAGGGTCCACCGGGGAGCTGTTTTTT. The encoded protein is CASSFGTGSTGELFF.

The chain uses TRBV19 and TRBJ1-5; 7 bases map to TRBD1. V dropped 5 bases and J dropped 2; count of bases not matched to a gene: 3. The CDR3 length is 14 residues. Germline CDR1 and CDR2: LNHDA and SQIVND (reference sequence). CDR3 residues: CASSDRDGNQPQHF. The CDR3 DNA sequence: TGTGCCAGTAGTGACAGGGACGGCAATCAGCCCCAGCATTTT.

The rearrangement joins TRBV10-1 to TRBJ1-6; TRBD1 agrees at 9 bases. Germline V gives CDR1 WNHNN, CDR2 SYGVQD (reference sequence). Germline trimming cut 0 bases from V and 1 base from J; bases unmatched to any gene: 4. This CDR3 is built from 18 residues. Here the CDR3 DNA reads TGCGCCAGCAGTGAGTCTTGGGACAGGGAATCCTATAATTCACCCCTCCACTTT. It encodes CASSESWDRESYNSPLHF.

V and J are TRBV5-1 and TRBJ2-2; no clear D. V was shortened by 6 bases and J by 0 bases, with 9 bases between the two germline ends. The length of the CDR3 is 14 residues. Germline CDR1 reads SGHRS; CDR2 reads YFSETQ. This CDR3 is CASTALANTGELFF. The CDR3 DNA reads TGCGCCAGCACGGCTCTAGCGAACACCGGGGAGCTGTTTTTT. Variable domain in full (rest from reference TRBV5-1 and TRBJ2-2): KAGVTQTPRYLIKTRGQQVTLSCSPISGHRSVSWYQQTPGQGLQFLFEYFSETQRNKGNFPGRFSGRQFSNSRSEMNVSTLELGDSALYLCASTALANTGELFFGEGSRLTVL.

This clone was seen only once. The chain is built from TRBV5-4 and TRBJ2-7, with D possibly being TRBD1 or TRBD2 (5 bases each). Germline V gives CDR1 SGHNT, CDR2 YYREEE (reference sequence). This CDR3 contains 15 residues. The V and J ends lost 4 bases and 0 bases respectively, with 14 bases between them. The CDR3 DNA is TGTGCCAGCAGCCCAGACGGGGCGGACTCCTACGAGCAGTACTTC. Translation gives CASSPDGADSYEQYF.

The V and J genes are TRBV28 and TRBJ1-5; the match to TRBD1 covers 7 bases. Germline trimming cut 6 bases from V and 6 bases from J; bases unmatched to any gene: 11. CDR1 MDHEN and CDR2 SYDVKM come from the germline V gene. This CDR3 comprises 15 residues. CDR3 amino acids: CASRLTGASSQPQHF. DNA of the CDR3: TGTGCCAGCAGATTAACAGGGGCGTCAAGTCAGCCCCAGCATTTT.

The J gene is TRBJ1-2, the V gene TRBV10-3; D not resolved. The CDR3 has 13 amino acids. Germline CDR1 is ENHRY and CDR2 is SYGVKD. Between the trimmed V and J ends, which lost 2 bases and 6 bases, there was a span of 10 bases. The CDR3 nucleotides are TGTGCCATCAGTGAGGGAAGTCATGATGGCTACACCTTC. Amino acids: CAISEGSHDGYTF.

The gene calls are TRBV4-3 and TRBJ1-1, with a weak D call TRBD1 (5 bases). The V gene's germline CDR1 is LGHNA and CDR2 YSLEER. Trimming left V 0 bases short and J 1 base short, with 9 bases between. The CDR3 contains 15 residues. The CDR3 nucleotides are TGCGCCAGCAGCCAAGATGAGAGGGGGAACACTGAAGCTTTCTTT. Amino acids: CASSQDERGNTEAFF.

The genes are TRBV7-9 and TRBJ1-4; D not resolved. The V end was cut by 1 base, the J end by 7 bases, with 4 bases between. Germline V gives CDR1 SEHNR, CDR2 FQNEAQ (reference sequence). This CDR3 is 12 amino acids long. The CDR3, as DNA: TGTGCCAGCAGCTTAGGGACTGAAAAACTGTTTTTT. Translated, it gives CASSLGTEKLFF.